This T cell receptor (beta chain) was identified in a study of T cells expressing NK-cell markers. Study-level findings and limits: A few donors likewise had their CD3+CD56-NKG2C+ fraction led by these clonotypes. Evidence did not settle whether expanded NKG2C+ T cell clones targeted HCMV.

In regard to this clonotype: The antigen is undetermined.

CDR1 is LNHDA, CDR2 SQIVND, per germline (reference sequence). CDR3 size: 14 residues. For TCR beta, cDNA was produced by 5'RACE template switching with UMIs. TCRdb reprocessed the 5' RACE reads and stores each CDR3 protein as one record, lacking DNA. The sample holds roughly 280,000 distinct CDR3 sequences. The sequence was obtained from a man between 18 and 29 years old in good health. The rearrangement uses TRBV19 and TRBJ2-2; TCRdb's assignment of TRBD1 cannot be checked, as there is no DNA. Sequenced sample: blood T cells: a sorted CD56 or NKG2C T cell subset, CD4+ or CD8+ T cells, or bulk PBMC T cells (not recorded which). This CDR3 is CASSGGIGTGELFF.